This section outlines one TCR beta chain sequence together with its context. The target antigen is unknown. This sample was taken from a study of cytomegalovirus exposure and HLA in healthy donors. The overall study: A data release that came early held tens of millions of unique TCRs from HLA-typed donors. General study points: With later analysis, a missense DCLRE1C variant became linked to TCR beta V- and J-gene trimming. Immune exposure information available was restricted to CMV serostatus.

With 60 Vbeta and 13 Jbeta primers, the PCR was carried out. The repertoire was sequenced with immunoSEQ multiplex PCR; TCRdb's copy has only in-frame clones and lacks some. Found here are about 180,000 clones, around 80% of them singletons; the top ten hold less than 1.5%. Sequencing was performed on PBMCs. The clonotype was recovered from a man aged 18 to 35 in good health and CMV-seronegative.

CDR3 DNA: TGCGCCAGCAGCCAAGGGACAGGGATCTACGAGCAGTACTTC. Amino acids: CASSQGTGIYEQYF. The chain recombines TRBV4-3 with TRBJ2-7, with 8 nucleotides matching TRBD1. Per the germline V gene, CDR1 is LGHNA and CDR2 is YSLEER. This CDR3 is 14 amino acids long. V gave up 1 base and J gave up 3 bases; unmatched junction bases: 2.